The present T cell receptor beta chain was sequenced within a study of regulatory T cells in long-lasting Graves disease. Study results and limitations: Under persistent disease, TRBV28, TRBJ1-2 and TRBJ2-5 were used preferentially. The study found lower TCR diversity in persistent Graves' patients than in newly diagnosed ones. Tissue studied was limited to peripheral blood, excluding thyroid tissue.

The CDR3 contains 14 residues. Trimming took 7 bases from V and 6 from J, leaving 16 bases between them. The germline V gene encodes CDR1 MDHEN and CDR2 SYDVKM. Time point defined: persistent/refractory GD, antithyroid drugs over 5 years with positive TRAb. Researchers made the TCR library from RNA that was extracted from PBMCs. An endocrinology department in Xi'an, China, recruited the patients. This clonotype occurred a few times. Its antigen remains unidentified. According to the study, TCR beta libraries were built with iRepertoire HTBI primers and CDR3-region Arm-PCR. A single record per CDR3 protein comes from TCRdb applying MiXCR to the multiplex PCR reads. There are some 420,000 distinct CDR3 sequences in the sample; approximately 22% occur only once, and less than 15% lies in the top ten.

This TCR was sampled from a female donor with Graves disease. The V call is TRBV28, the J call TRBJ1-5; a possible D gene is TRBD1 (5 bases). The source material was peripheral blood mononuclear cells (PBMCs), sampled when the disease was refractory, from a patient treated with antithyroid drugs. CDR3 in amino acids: CASTLATGGQPQHF. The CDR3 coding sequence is TGTGCCAGCACCCTTGCCACAGGCGGTCAGCCCCAGCATTTT.